This T cell receptor beta chain was retrieved from a study of shared clonotypes between healthy human individuals. Background on the study: Each donor had three CD4 naive, three CD4 memory, two CD8 naive and one CD8 memory plate.

With regard to this clone: The antigen is undetermined.

Findings and limits, study-wide: Naive CD4 clonotypes were shared across a few donors at 5% to 6%.

CD45RO-negative, CCR7-selected cells formed the naive CD8 fraction, which excluded terminally differentiated effector memory CD45RA+ cells. Produced via immunoSEQ multiplex PCR; TCRdb's table is partial and in-frame only. The sample consists of some 2,000,000 clones, around 96% of them appearing once. The V gene's germline CDR1 is GTSNPN and CDR2 SVGIG (reference sequence). CDR3 length: 13 amino acids. V lost 0 bases and J lost 6, with 11 bases in between. The chain recombines TRBV30 with TRBJ1-2, with D uncertain. Sequencing was carried out using naive CD8+ T cells sorted from blood. This clonotype was obtained from a man aged 18 to 35 in good health. CDR3 residues: CAWSVVGLDGYTF. The CDR3 DNA sequence: TGTGCCTGGAGTGTAGTAGGTTTAGATGGCTACACCTTC.